A single sample is the source of the 8 T cell receptor beta chains below, sequenced in a study of blood T cell repertoires in COVID-19. The assay was immunoSEQ multiplex PCR, and TCRdb's table has in-frame clones only and misses some. The table records approximately 250,000 clones, 75% to 90% of them present only once. The material sequenced was peripheral blood. These TCRs come from a human donor in a cohort sampled during active COVID-19.

V usage is TRBV6-6 and J usage is TRBJ2-7; TRBD2 matches 7 bases. Germline CDR1 is MNHNY and CDR2 is SVGAGI (reference sequence). CDR3 size: 12 residues. The J segment lost 7 bases and the V segment lost 7 bases, leaving 7 bases of the junction unmatched. The DNA of the CDR3 is TGTGCCAGCAAACCGACCGGGAGGGAGCAGTACTTC. Translated, it gives CASKPTGREQYF.

V usage is TRBV5-8 and J usage is TRBJ1-4; D call uncertain. V was clipped by 2 bases and J by 8 bases, with 10 bases between them. The germline V gene has CDR1 SGHTS and CDR2 YDEGEE. This CDR3 has 13 amino acids. The CDR3 DNA is TGTGCCAGCAGCTTAGACGCGGCAGAAAAACTGTTTTTT. It encodes CASSLDAAEKLFF.

This rearrangement joins TRBV15 to TRBJ1-1; D gene uncertain. CDR3 length: 16 amino acids. The germline V and J ends were trimmed by 0 bases and 0 bases, with 11 bases remaining between them. From germline, CDR1 is LNHNV and CDR2 YYDKDF (reference sequence). CDR3 in amino acids: CATSRDDLRVNTEAFF. CDR3 coding DNA: TGTGCCACCAGCAGAGATGATCTTCGGGTGAACACTGAAGCTTTCTTT.

This sequence joins TRBV28 and TRBJ2-3; 9 positions match TRBD1. Trimming took 5 bases from V and 5 from J; bases not matched to a gene: 8. The CDR3 sequence is 15 residues long. Looked up from germline, CDR1 is MDHEN and CDR2 is SYDVKM. As DNA, the CDR3 is TGTGCCAGCAGTCCCTCCGGACAGGGGATAGATACGCAGTATTTT. Residues: CASSPSGQGIDTQYF. The variable domain in full, with the rest retrieved from reference TRBV28 and TRBJ2-3, is DVKVTQSSRYLVKRTGEKVFLECVQDMDHENMFWYRQDPGLGLRLIYFSYDVKMKEKGDIPEGYSVSREKKERFSLILESASTNQTSMYLCASSPSGQGIDTQYFGPGTRLTVL.

This clone was found a few times. V is TRBV4-2 and J is TRBJ2-1, with D unresolved. Per the germline V gene, CDR1 is LGHNA and CDR2 is YNFKEQ. With 1 base removed from V and 7 bases from J, the gap between germline ends came to 2 bases. This CDR3 contains 11 residues. The CDR3 reads CASSQANEQFF. CDR3 sequence (DNA): TGTGCCAGCAGCCAAGCTAATGAGCAGTTCTTC.

The DNA of the CDR3 is TGTGCCAGTAGTTCCACCGATTGGGGACAGAACTATGGCTACACCTTC. This translates into CASSSTDWGQNYGYTF. The chain uses TRBV19 and TRBJ1-2; 7 bases align to TRBD1. Losses at the gene ends were 5 bases for V and 2 bases for J; bases not matched to a gene: 11. Germline values: CDR1 LNHDA, CDR2 SQIVND (reference sequence). This CDR3 region has 16 residues.

The chain joins TRBV7-2 to TRBJ2-1, with TRBD2 matching over 9 bases. Trimming took 5 bases from V and 4 from J; bases not matched to a gene: 6. The CDR3 covers 15 residues. Germline V gives CDR1 SGHTA, CDR2 FQGNSA. The CDR3 nucleotides are TGTGCCAGCAGCATAGAGCGGGGGGCATACAATGAGCAGTTCTTC. This translates into CASSIERGAYNEQFF. The full variable domain, in which reference TRBV7-2 and TRBJ2-1 provide the parts outside the CDR3, is GAGVSQSPSNKVTEKGKDVELRCDPISGHTALYWYRQSLGQGLEFLIYFQGNSAPDKSGLPSDRFSAERTGGSVSTLTIQRTQQEDSAVYLCASSIERGAYNEQFFGPGTRLTVL.

This chain links TRBV2 with TRBJ2-7; D might be TRBD2 (6 bases). Germline V gene sequence: CDR1 SNHLY, CDR2 FYNNEI. The CDR3 spans 14 residues. Between the trimmed V and J ends, which lost 5 bases and 3 bases, there was a span of 14 bases. The CDR3 DNA sequence: TGTGCCAGCAGTCCCGGGGGATATAACTACGAGCAGTACTTC. This encodes CASSPGGYNYEQYF.